These 30 T cell receptor beta chains were all obtained from the same sample, sequenced in a study of blood T cell repertoires in COVID-19. Measured with immunoSEQ multiplex PCR; TCRdb has only the in-frame clones, and not every one. The table has about 200,000 clones, about 80% seen once. The sequencing input was peripheral blood. The origin of the receptors is a human donor with acute or convalescent COVID-19. The donor label of this sample is uncertain.

The chain is built from TRBV9 and TRBJ2-1, with D perhaps TRBD1 (5 bases). Between the trimmed V and J ends, which lost 0 bases and 4 bases, there was a span of 11 bases. The CDR3 sequence is 15 residues long. Germline CDR1 is SGDLS and CDR2 is YYNGEE. CDR3 protein: CASSVAAGHYNEQFF. DNA of the CDR3: TGTGCCAGCAGCGTAGCTGCTGGACATTACAATGAGCAGTTCTTC.

This sequence joins TRBV7-9 and TRBJ2-7, with 9 bases lining up with TRBD2. CDR1 and CDR2 from the germline V gene are SEHNR and FQNEAQ (reference sequence). The CDR3 totals 15 residues. V gave up 5 bases and J gave up 2 bases; unmatched junction bases: 7. In nucleotides, the CDR3 is TGTGCCAGCAGCCCGGCGGGGGGGGGAACCTACGAGCAGTACTTC. Protein product: CASSPAGGGTYEQYF.

The J gene is TRBJ1-2, the V gene TRBV5-4, with D perhaps matching TRBD1 (5 bases). The CDR3 spans 15 residues. Germline CDR1 and CDR2: SGHNT and YYREEE (reference sequence). The germline V and J ends were trimmed by 4 bases and 6 bases, with 19 bases remaining between them. CDR3 region: CASSTTSPGRDGYTF. The CDR3, as DNA: TGTGCCAGCAGCACCACCTCTCCAGGGAGGGATGGCTACACCTTC.

This clone has just one count. A junction end diverges from the germline sequence, so it may reflect a read error. The chain combines TRBV6-1 with TRBJ2-3; 9 nucleotides line up with TRBD2. Germline values: CDR1 MNHNS, CDR2 SASEGT. This CDR3 comprises 14 residues. The CDR3 protein is CASREAGGTDTQYF. Written as DNA, the CDR3 is TGTGCCAGCAGGGAAGCGGGAGGAACAGATACGCAGTATTTT.

V and J are TRBV11-2 and TRBJ2-3; D may be TRBD2 (6 bases). The CDR3 contains 14 residues. The germline CDR1 and CDR2 sequences are SGHAT and FQNNGV. Trimming pared 5 bases from V and 4 bases from J, leaving 13 bases between. The CDR3 nucleotides are TGTGCCAGCAGCCCGGGAGTAGGCGCAGATACGCAGTATTTT. This codes for CASSPGVGADTQYF.

The genes are TRBV2 and TRBJ1-2, with 8 nucleotides matching TRBD1. Trimming removed 7 bases from V and 4 bases from J; junction bases left unmatched: 5. The CDR3 consists of 13 residues. The germline V gene has CDR1 SNHLY and CDR2 FYNNEI. CDR3 nucleotide sequence: TGTGCCAGCATCCGACAGGGGACCTATGGCTACACCTTC. Translated: CASIRQGTYGYTF.

This chain links TRBV6-2 or TRBV6-3 with TRBJ2-1; D possibly corresponds to TRBD2 (7 bases). This CDR3 comprises 15 residues. Trimming cost V 5 bases and J 6 bases, with 17 bases left between them. Germline CDR1 and CDR2: MNHEY and SVGEGT. The CDR3 protein is CASSRQGRESNEQFF. The CDR3 DNA reads TGTGCCAGCAGTCGCCAGGGGCGGGAGAGCAATGAGCAGTTCTTC.

The chain is built from TRBV27 and TRBJ1-1, with TRBD1 matching 8 bases. The CDR3 runs 15 residues. Germline V gives CDR1 MNHEY, CDR2 SMNVEV (reference sequence). With 3 bases clipped from V and 7 bases from J, the junction kept 10 bases outside the gene matches. Here the CDR3 reads CASSFLGQGANEAFF. The CDR3 DNA is TGTGCCAGCAGTTTTCTCGGGCAGGGGGCAAATGAAGCTTTCTTT.

This sequence joins TRBV5-1 and TRBJ2-1; D perhaps matches TRBD2 (6 bases). V dropped 4 bases and J dropped 5 bases, with 16 bases sitting between them. The CDR3 contains 15 residues. Germline CDR1 SGHRS, CDR2 YFSETQ. CDR3 residues: CASSESGWDDNEQFF. The CDR3 nucleotides are TGCGCCAGCAGCGAAAGCGGGTGGGATGACAATGAGCAGTTCTTC. Supplemented by reference TRBV5-1 and TRBJ2-1, the full variable domain reads KAGVTQTPRYLIKTRGQQVTLSCSPISGHRSVSWYQQTPGQGLQFLFEYFSETQRNKGNFPGRFSGRQFSNSRSEMNVSTLELGDSALYLCASSESGWDDNEQFFGPGTRLTVL.

The CDR3 nucleotides are TGTGCCAGCAGCTCGACGCAGGGGGGCGAGCAGTACTTC. It is translated as CASSSTQGGEQYF. The chain carries TRBV11-3 and TRBJ2-7; maybe TRBD1 (7 bases). Germline CDR1 SGHNT, CDR2 YENEEA. There are 13 residues in the CDR3. Trimming removed 4 bases from V and 6 bases from J, with 13 bases in between.

The chain couples TRBV6-1 to TRBJ2-1, with 14 nucleotides matching TRBD2. CDR1 and CDR2 (germline): MNHNS, SASEGT. Unmatched junction bases numbered 11, after V lost 2 bases and J lost 8 bases. The CDR3 covers 18 residues. The CDR3 region has the DNA TGTGCCAGCAGTGAAAACCCCTGGACTAGCGGGAGGCGTGATGAGCAGTTCTTC. The encoded protein is CASSENPWTSGRRDEQFF.

The chain recombines TRBV5-1 with TRBJ1-1, with 7 bases identical to TRBD1. Trimming cost V 4 bases and J 0 bases; bases outside gene matches: 6. The CDR3 sequence is 15 residues long. The germline V gene has CDR1 SGHRS and CDR2 YFSETQ. In DNA form, the CDR3 reads TGCGCCAGCAGCGGATCGGGACAGCTGAACACTGAAGCTTTCTTT. This sequence encodes CASSGSGQLNTEAFF. Variable domain in full (rest from reference TRBV5-1 and TRBJ1-1): KAGVTQTPRYLIKTRGQQVTLSCSPISGHRSVSWYQQTPGQGLQFLFEYFSETQRNKGNFPGRFSGRQFSNSRSEMNVSTLELGDSALYLCASSGSGQLNTEAFFGQGTRLTVV.

This chain joins TRBV14 and TRBJ1-1; D gene uncertain. CDR1 and CDR2 from the germline V gene are SGHDN and FVKESK. This CDR3 is built from 13 residues. V lost 4 bases, J lost 6 bases, and 12 bases lay in between. The CDR3 sequence: CASSLRAPAEAFF. CDR3 bases: TGTGCCAGCAGCCTGAGGGCTCCCGCTGAAGCTTTCTTT.

The CDR3 sequence is CASSYQGYTGELFF. In DNA form, the CDR3 reads TGTGCCAGCAGTTATCAGGGGTACACCGGGGAGCTGTTTTTT. The chain carries TRBV6-2 or TRBV6-3 and TRBJ2-2, with D possibly being TRBD1 (6 bases). Germline V gene sequence: CDR1 MNHEY, CDR2 SVGEGT. The CDR3 is made up of 14 amino acids. V was pared by 3 bases and J by 3 bases, with 8 bases between.

The V call is TRBV10-3, the J call TRBJ2-7; TRBD1 agrees at 7 bases. This CDR3 spans 11 amino acids. V trimming: 10 bases; J trimming: 2 bases; junction bases outside the gene matches: 2. CDR1 ENHRY and CDR2 SYGVKD come from the germline V gene. CDR3 coding DNA: TGTGCCAGCCAGGGGGCCTACGAGCAGTACTTC. It yields the protein CASQGAYEQYF.

V usage is TRBV27 and J usage is TRBJ1-5; the D gene is possibly TRBD1 (6 bases). The CDR3 sequence is 12 residues long. Germline CDR1 reads MNHEY; CDR2 reads SMNVEV (reference sequence). The V end lost 5 bases, the J end lost 9 bases, and 11 bases lay between the germline ends. The CDR3 here is CASSPGVGPQHF. CDR3 nucleotides: TGTGCCAGCAGTCCAGGGGTCGGGCCCCAGCATTTT.

This clone was observed a single time. The chain employs TRBV24-1 and TRBJ2-1, with 8 bases identical to TRBD2. Per the germline V gene, CDR1 is KGHDR and CDR2 is SFDVKD. The trim removed 4 bases at V and 6 bases at J, leaving 7 bases unmatched. The CDR3 is made up of 15 amino acids. The CDR3 loop reads CATSDPAGLVNEQFF. The CDR3, as DNA: TGTGCCACCAGTGACCCTGCGGGACTAGTCAATGAGCAGTTCTTC.

This clone has a single count. The V and J genes are TRBV11-2 and TRBJ2-1; 8 bases align to TRBD2. With V trimmed by 2 bases and J by 0 bases, 12 bases remained unmatched. This CDR3 spans 19 amino acids. Looked up from germline, CDR1 is SGHAT and CDR2 is FQNNGV. The CDR3 bases are TGTGCCAGCAGCTTACGTTTCTTGCTAGCGGGTAGCTCCTACAATGAGCAGTTCTTC. It codes for CASSLRFLLAGSSYNEQFF.

The chain has TRBV5-1 and TRBJ1-2; 9 bases match TRBD1. In germline, CDR1 is SGHRS, CDR2 YFSETQ. There are 13 residues in the CDR3. V shed 5 bases, J shed 6 bases, and the junction held 5 bases outside the gene matches. CDR3 DNA: TGCGCCAGCAGGTCCGGGACAGGGAATGGCTACACCTTC. It is translated as CASRSGTGNGYTF.

The V gene is TRBV18, the J gene TRBJ1-4; unclear D gene. CDR1 is KGHSH and CDR2 is LQKENI in the germline V gene. V was cut by 6 bases and J by 8 bases, with 28 bases left in between. The CDR3 totals 18 residues. CDR3 in DNA: TGTGCCAGCTCCCCGAACCAGAACAGCCCAACTTTCGACGAAAAACTGTTTTTT. This sequence encodes CASSPNQNSPTFDEKLFF.

This rearrangement joins TRBV29-1 to TRBJ1-1; D may be TRBD1 (5 bases). The germline V gene has CDR1 SQVTM and CDR2 ANQGSEA. The CDR3 loop spans 15 amino acids. V was pared by 6 bases and J by 1 base, with 18 bases between. Here the CDR3 reads CSVLGRGGRNTEAFF. CDR3 coding DNA: TGCAGCGTCCTTGGACGGGGGGGTAGGAACACTGAAGCTTTCTTT.

The chain couples TRBV5-4 to TRBJ2-1; 11 nucleotides agree with TRBD1. V was clipped by 4 bases and J by 6 bases; unmatched bases: 6. This CDR3 contains 15 residues. Germline-derived CDR1 and CDR2 are SGHNT and YYREEE (reference sequence). The DNA of the CDR3 is TGTGCCAGCAGCCTAGGACAGGGGGCCGGCAATGAGCAGTTCTTC. Protein sequence: CASSLGQGAGNEQFF.

The rearrangement joins TRBV30 to TRBJ2-7, with D perhaps matching TRBD2 (6 bases). The V end lost 3 bases, the J end lost 3 bases, and 9 bases lay between the germline ends. CDR1 is GTSNPN, CDR2 SVGIG, per germline (reference sequence). The CDR3 spans 12 residues. Written as DNA, the CDR3 is TGTGCCTGGAGCCCGGGACTCTACGAGCAGTACTTC. Its translation: CAWSPGLYEQYF.

The J gene is TRBJ1-5, the V gene TRBV28, with no clear D. In germline, CDR1 is MDHEN, CDR2 SYDVKM. V shed 3 bases and J shed 4 bases, with 10 bases lying between them. This CDR3 is 14 amino acids long. CDR3: CASSFRFGNQPQHF. The DNA of the CDR3 is TGTGCCAGCAGTTTCCGGTTTGGTAATCAGCCCCAGCATTTT.

In its sample, this clone was seen a few times. V gene TRBV28 combines with J gene TRBJ2-5, with a possible D match to TRBD1 (7 bases). Trimming left V 4 bases short and J 4 bases short, with 22 bases between. CDR1 is MDHEN, CDR2 SYDVKM, per germline. This CDR3 contains 17 residues. CDR3 sequence: CASSYSQGQGGTETQYF. DNA for the CDR3: TGTGCCAGCAGTTATTCTCAGGGGCAGGGGGGCACAGAGACCCAGTACTTC.

This sequence joins TRBV5-5 and TRBJ2-1, with 10 bases lining up with TRBD2. Germline CDR1 reads SGHKS; CDR2 reads YYEKEE (reference sequence). This CDR3 comprises 15 residues. The trim removed 3 bases at V and 6 bases at J, leaving 6 bases unmatched. The CDR3 DNA reads TGTGCCAGCAGCTCTCTAGCGGGAGTAGGCAATGAGCAGTTCTTC. This translates into CASSSLAGVGNEQFF.

This rearrangement joins TRBV5-8 to TRBJ2-1; 13 nucleotides align to TRBD2. This CDR3 is 15 amino acids long. V trimming: 4 bases; J trimming: 4 bases; junction bases outside the gene matches: 2. Germline assignment: CDR1 SGHTS and CDR2 YDEGEE. This CDR3 reads CASSLGLAGYNEQFF. Here the CDR3 DNA reads TGTGCCAGCAGCCTGGGACTAGCGGGATACAATGAGCAGTTCTTC.

The chain links TRBV19 to TRBJ1-5; TRBD1 matches 10 bases. V shed 3 bases, J shed 2 bases, and the junction held 4 bases outside the gene matches. The CDR3 has 16 amino acids. Germline V gene sequence: CDR1 LNHDA, CDR2 SQIVND (reference sequence). CDR3 DNA: TGTGCCAGTAGTATCCGGGGGACAGGGGGCAATCAGCCCCAGCATTTT. This translates into CASSIRGTGGNQPQHF.

The V gene is TRBV2, the J gene TRBJ1-6; D is perhaps TRBD1 (5 bases). The CDR3 covers 13 residues. Germline CDR1 SNHLY, CDR2 FYNNEI. Trimming took 6 bases from V and 8 from J, leaving 11 bases between them. The CDR3 protein is CASRRQGDSPLHF. The DNA for the CDR3 is TGTGCCAGCAGGCGTCAGGGCGATTCACCCCTCCACTTT.

This clone was observed a few times. The chain joins TRBV6-1 to TRBJ2-3; 9 nucleotides match TRBD2. CDR3 length: 16 amino acids. The V gene end was trimmed by 5 bases and the J gene end by 0 bases; junction bases not matched to a gene: 6. Germline CDR1 and CDR2: MNHNS and SASEGT. The CDR3 spells CASSKGLAGSTDTQYF. As DNA, the CDR3 is TGTGCCAGCAGTAAAGGCCTAGCGGGAAGCACAGATACGCAGTATTTT.